This note documents a single T cell receptor (beta chain) sequence. Its antigen is still unknown. Regions amplified from RNA transcripts were the TCR beta CDR3 regions. HTBI primers were employed in a first-round RT-PCR of the TCR CDR3. TCRdb itself ran the multiplex PCR reads through MiXCR, one entry per CDR3 protein. The repertoire holds more than 300,000 distinct CDR3 sequences, with about 15% as singletons. This sample stems from a study of T cells in Graves' hyperthyroidism and ophthalmopathy. Turning to the study itself: Before any treatment, at initial diagnosis, peripheral blood was collected.

General study points: The majority of expanded thyroid clonotypes above 0.001 also appeared in blood. Ophthalmopathy onset followed model prediction by a median about six months. A model of 13 V-J features distinguished ophthalmopathy from stable hyperthyroidism.

Germline V lookup: CDR1 ENHRY, CDR2 SYGVKD. With V trimmed by 6 bases and J by 10 bases, 7 bases remained unmatched. The CDR3 runs 12 residues. The sequenced sample was blood. This sequence originates from a woman aged 25-40 years with Graves' ophthalmopathy. The V and J genes are TRBV10-3 and TRBJ1-2; the match to TRBD1 covers 8 bases. The DNA of the CDR3 is TGTGCCATCAGATATGGACAGGGAGACTACACCTTC. It specifies CAIRYGQGDYTF.